The rows below give T cell receptor beta chains drawn from one sample of a study of blood T cells in healthy people across ages. TCRdb re-called the 5' RACE reads with MiXCR, one entry per CDR3 protein. Of 1.5 million to 2 million distinct CDR3 sequences listed, around 50% are singletons. The sequencing sample was made of blood. All receptors derive from a woman between 35 and 50 years old in good health. Both conserved end residues are trimmed from each CDR3. Part of the rows lack a size; the others show once, few, many or a class for expanded clones.

>few|TRBJ2-5|TRBV7-2
ASSLVARGETQY
>-|-|TRBV7-3
ASSLTGVLSSYNEQY
>-|TRBJ2-2|TRBV29-1
SVDAGELF
>-|TRBJ1-1|TRBV6-5
ASRRGGEAF
>-|TRBJ2-1|TRBV29-1
SVDRASSSYNEQF
>-|-|TRBV28
AGGVGVSYEQY
>-|-|TRBV29-1
SVGQAQETQF
>-|TRBJ2-1|TRBV9
ASSVEWGGSWDEQF
>once|TRBJ1-2|TRBV10-3
AIGQGTGYGYT
>-|TRBJ2-3|TRBV6-5
ASGYSTRGTSTDTQY
>once|TRBJ2-4|TRBV7-2
AGSSAGASAKNIQY
>-|TRBJ1-4|TRBV4-2
ASSHLGDRSKQKLF
>-|TRBJ2-3|TRBV4-1
ASSHAPPGLISVVRTDTQY
>-|TRBJ1-2|TRBV4-3
ASSQDMGSGYT
>-|TRBJ2-3|TRBV28
ASSLAQIGDTQY
>-|TRBJ2-3|TRBV27
ATWGPAVTDTQY
>-|TRBJ2-1|TRBV4-3
ANSHYEVQYNEQF
>-|TRBJ2-3|TRBV7-9
ASTAVGLAGDTQY
>-|TRBJ1-2|TRBV20-1
SARERTKGYT
>-|TRBJ1-2|TRBV28
ASLDRVVDGYT
>-|TRBJ2-2|TRBV5-6
ASSVDRLNTGELF
>-|TRBJ2-5|TRBV9
ASSPRLAGGHETQY
>few|TRBJ2-3|TRBV24-1
ATSDFRGTDTQY
>-|TRBJ1-5|TRBV28
ASSSTHSNQPQH
>-|TRBJ2-1|TRBV28
ASSLETGDLYNEQF
>few|TRBJ1-6|TRBV20-1
SASRGQGDNSPLH
>-|TRBJ1-5|TRBV27
ASSSPCDRVINQPQH
>-|TRBJ2-6|TRBV9
ASSSSWVGGANVLT
>-|TRBJ2-5|TRBV20-1
SALRLAGGNEQY
>-|TRBJ1-2|TRBV24-1
ATSTGHGYT
>-|TRBJ2-3|TRBV29-1
SVEERLRVTYTQY
>-|TRBJ2-2|TRBV28
ASSDGVLSASGELF
>once|TRBJ2-1|TRBV6-5
ATASLQGQRNNEQF
>many|TRBJ2-3|TRBV5-1
ASSSTTDTQY
>-|TRBJ1-6|TRBV3-1
ASSPKSNSPLH
>-|TRBJ2-3|TRBV7-2
ASSIALAGTDTQY
>-|TRBJ2-1|TRBV20-1
SASRLAGGEQF
>few|TRBJ2-1|TRBV9
ASSVVGVGTYNEQF
>few|TRBJ2-7|TRBV4-2
ASSQDSPGSAQGYEQY
>-|TRBJ1-1|TRBV5-6
ASSPWPGDTEAF
>-|TRBJ1-6|TRBV12-3/TRBV12-4
ASSPGPAGSPLH